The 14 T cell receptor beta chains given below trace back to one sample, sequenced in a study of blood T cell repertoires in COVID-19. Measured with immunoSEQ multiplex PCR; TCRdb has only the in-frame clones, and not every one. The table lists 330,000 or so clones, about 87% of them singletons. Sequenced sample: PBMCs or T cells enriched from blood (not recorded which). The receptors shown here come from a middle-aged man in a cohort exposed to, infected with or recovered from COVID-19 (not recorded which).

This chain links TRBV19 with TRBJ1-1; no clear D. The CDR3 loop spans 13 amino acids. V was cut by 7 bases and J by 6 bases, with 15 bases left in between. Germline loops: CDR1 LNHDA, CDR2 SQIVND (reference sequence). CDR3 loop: CASTLSGDPEAFF. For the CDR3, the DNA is TGTGCCAGTACCCTAAGCGGGGATCCTGAAGCTTTCTTT.

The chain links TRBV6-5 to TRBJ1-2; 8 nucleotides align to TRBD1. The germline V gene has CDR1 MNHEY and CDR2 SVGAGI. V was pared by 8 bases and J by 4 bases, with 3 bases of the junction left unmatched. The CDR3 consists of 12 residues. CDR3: CASWGTGYGYTF. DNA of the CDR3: TGTGCCAGCTGGGGGACAGGCTATGGCTACACCTTC.

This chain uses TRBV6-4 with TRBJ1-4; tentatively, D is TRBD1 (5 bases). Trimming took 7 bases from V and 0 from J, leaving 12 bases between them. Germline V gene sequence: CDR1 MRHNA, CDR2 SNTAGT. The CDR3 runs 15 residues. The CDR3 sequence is CASKRTSATNEKLFF. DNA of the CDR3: TGTGCCAGCAAAAGGACAAGTGCAACTAATGAAAAACTGTTTTTT.

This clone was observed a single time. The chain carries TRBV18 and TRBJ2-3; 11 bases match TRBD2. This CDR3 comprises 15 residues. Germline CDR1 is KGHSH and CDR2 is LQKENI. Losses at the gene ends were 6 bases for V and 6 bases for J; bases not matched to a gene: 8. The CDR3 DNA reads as TGTGCCAGCTCTACTAAACTAGCGGGAGCCGATACGCAGTATTTT. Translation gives CASSTKLAGADTQYF.

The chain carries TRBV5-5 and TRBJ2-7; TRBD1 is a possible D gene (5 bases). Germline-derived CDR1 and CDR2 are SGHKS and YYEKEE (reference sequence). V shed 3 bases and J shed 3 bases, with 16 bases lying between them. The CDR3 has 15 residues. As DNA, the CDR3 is TGTGCCAGCAGCTCAAAACAGGTTTCTTTCTACGAGCAGTACTTC. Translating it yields CASSSKQVSFYEQYF.

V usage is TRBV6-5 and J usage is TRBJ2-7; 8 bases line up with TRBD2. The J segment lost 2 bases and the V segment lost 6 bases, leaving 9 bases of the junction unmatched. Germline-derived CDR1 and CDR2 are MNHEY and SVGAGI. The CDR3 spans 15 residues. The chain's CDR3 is CASSPRGRGAYEQYF. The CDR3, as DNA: TGTGCCAGCAGCCCGCGAGGGCGGGGGGCCTACGAGCAGTACTTC.

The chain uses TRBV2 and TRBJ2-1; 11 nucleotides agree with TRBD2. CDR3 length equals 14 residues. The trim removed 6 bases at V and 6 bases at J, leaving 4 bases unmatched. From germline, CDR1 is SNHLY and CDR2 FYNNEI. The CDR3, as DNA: TGTGCCAGCAGCGCCGGGACTAGCGGCAATGAGCAGTTCTTC. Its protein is CASSAGTSGNEQFF.

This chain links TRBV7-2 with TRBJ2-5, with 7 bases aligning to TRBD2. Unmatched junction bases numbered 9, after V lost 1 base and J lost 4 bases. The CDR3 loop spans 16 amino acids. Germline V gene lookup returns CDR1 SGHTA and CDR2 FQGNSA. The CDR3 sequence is CASSLGGRGARETQYF. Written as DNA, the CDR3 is TGTGCCAGCAGCTTAGGGGGGAGGGGTGCCCGAGAGACCCAGTACTTC.

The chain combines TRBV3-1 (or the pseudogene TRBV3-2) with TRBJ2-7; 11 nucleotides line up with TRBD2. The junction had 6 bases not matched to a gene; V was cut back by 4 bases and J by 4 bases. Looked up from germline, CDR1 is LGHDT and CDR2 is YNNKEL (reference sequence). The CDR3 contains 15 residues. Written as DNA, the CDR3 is TGTGCCAGCAGCCTAGCTAGCGGGAGGATATACGAGCAGTACTTC. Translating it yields CASSLASGRIYEQYF.

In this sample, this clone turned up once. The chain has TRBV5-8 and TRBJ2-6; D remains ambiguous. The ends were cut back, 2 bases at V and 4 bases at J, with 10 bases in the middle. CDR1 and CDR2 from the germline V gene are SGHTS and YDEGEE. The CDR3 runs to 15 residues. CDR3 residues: CASSLRSLGANVLTF. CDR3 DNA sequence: TGTGCCAGCAGCTTACGGTCTCTGGGGGCCAACGTCCTGACTTTC.

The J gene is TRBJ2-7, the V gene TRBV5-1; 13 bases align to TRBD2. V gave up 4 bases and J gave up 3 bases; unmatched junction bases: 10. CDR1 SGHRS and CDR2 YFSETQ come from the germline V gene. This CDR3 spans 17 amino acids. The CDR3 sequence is CASSPREGTSGNYEQYF. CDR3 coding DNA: TGCGCCAGCAGCCCGCGTGAGGGGACTAGCGGGAACTACGAGCAGTACTTC.

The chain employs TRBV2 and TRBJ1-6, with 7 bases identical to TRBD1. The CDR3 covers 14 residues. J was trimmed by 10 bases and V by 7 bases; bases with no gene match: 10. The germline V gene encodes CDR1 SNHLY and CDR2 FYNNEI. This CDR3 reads CASTQTGANSPLHF. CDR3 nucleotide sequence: TGTGCCAGCACCCAAACAGGGGCTAACTCACCCCTCCACTTT.

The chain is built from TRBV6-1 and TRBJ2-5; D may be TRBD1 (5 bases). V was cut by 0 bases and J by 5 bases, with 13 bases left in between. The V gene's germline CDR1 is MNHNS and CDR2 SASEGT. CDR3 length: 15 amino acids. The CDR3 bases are TGTGCCAGCAGTGAAGCGCTATCAGGGCGGGAGACCCAGTACTTC. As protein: CASSEALSGRETQYF.

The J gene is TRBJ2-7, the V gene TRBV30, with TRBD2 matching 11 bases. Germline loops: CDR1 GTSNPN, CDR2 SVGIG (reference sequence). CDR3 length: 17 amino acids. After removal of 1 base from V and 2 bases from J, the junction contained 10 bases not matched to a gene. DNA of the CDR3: TGTGCCTGGAGTGGCACCACCGGGACTAGCGGAGCCTACGAGCAGTACTTC. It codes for CAWSGTTGTSGAYEQYF.